This T cell receptor beta chain appears in the sequencing data of a study of beta chain features in type 1 diabetes. Whole-study context: The examined sorted cells totaled around 100 million across samples. Study conclusions and caveats: Patients' naive, central memory and Treg TCRB repertoires seemed closer to one another than those of healthy donors.

There are a few counts of this clone. Its antigen remains unknown. Naive, central memory, regulatory and stem cell-like memory cells within the CD4+ compartment were sorted using CD45RO/CCR7/CD25/CD127/CD95/CD27. Expressed TCRB transcripts were sequenced after all isolated RNA was converted to cDNA. Assay used: immunoSEQ multiplex PCR; TCRdb lists only in-frame clones, some missing. The repertoire holds some 330,000 clones, with 8% to 13% as singletons. Looked up from germline, CDR1 is SGHNT and CDR2 is YYREEE (reference sequence). This CDR3 contains 15 residues. The junction had 6 bases not matched to a gene; V was cut back by 2 bases and J by 8 bases.

The sequenced material came from naive CD4+ T cells from blood. This sequence originates from a woman aged 25-40 years in good health. The rearrangement joins TRBV5-4 to TRBJ1-4, with 10 positions matching TRBD1. CDR3 region: CASSFDRGRKEKLFF. The CDR3 coding sequence is TGTGCCAGCAGCTTCGACAGGGGGCGCAAAGAAAAACTGTTTTTT.